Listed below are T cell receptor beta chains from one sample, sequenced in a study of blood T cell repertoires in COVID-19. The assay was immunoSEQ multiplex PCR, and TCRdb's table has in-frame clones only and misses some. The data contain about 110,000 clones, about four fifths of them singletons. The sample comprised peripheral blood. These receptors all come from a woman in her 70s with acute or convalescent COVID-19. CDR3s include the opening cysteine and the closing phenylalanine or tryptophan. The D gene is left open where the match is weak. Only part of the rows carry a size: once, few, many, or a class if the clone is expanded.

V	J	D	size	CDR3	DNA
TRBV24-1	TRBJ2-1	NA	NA	CATSINNEQFF	TGTGCCACCAGTATTAACAATGAGCAGTTCTTC
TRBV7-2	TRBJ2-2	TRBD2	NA	CASSLRPSGGAGELFF	TGTGCCAGCAGCTTAAGGCCTAGCGGGGGGGCCGGGGAGCTGTTTTTT
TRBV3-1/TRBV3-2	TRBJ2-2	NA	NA	CASKVEGFTGELFF	TGTGCCAGCAAGGTTGAGGGATTCACCGGGGAGCTGTTTTTT
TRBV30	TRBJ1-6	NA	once	CAWSPTGSIYNSPLHF	TGTGCCTGGAGTCCAACAGGGTCGATTTATAATTCACCCCTCCACTTT
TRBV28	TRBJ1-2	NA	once	CASAGNYGYTF	TGTGCCAGCGCGGGCAACTATGGCTACACCTTC
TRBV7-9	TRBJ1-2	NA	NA	CASSSSANYGYTF	TGTGCCAGCAGCTCCTCAGCTAACTATGGCTACACCTTC
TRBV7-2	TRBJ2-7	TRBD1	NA	CASRFTGGPIYEQYF	TGTGCCAGCAGGTTTACAGGGGGCCCGATTTACGAGCAGTACTTC
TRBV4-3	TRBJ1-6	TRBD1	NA	CASSQDGGRTGTFAPLHF	TGCGCCAGCAGCCAAGATGGGGGTAGGACAGGGACTTTCGCACCCCTCCACTTT
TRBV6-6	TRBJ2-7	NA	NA	CASSYGFQLSEQYF	TGTGCCAGCAGTTATGGCTTCCAGTTATCCGAGCAGTACTTC
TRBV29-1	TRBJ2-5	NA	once	CSVEGANLMGTQYF	TGCAGCGTTGAAGGGGCCAACTTGATGGGGACCCAGTACTTC
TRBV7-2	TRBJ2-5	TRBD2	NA	CASSLLPSGLAGVQETQYF	TGTGCCAGCAGCCTACTCCCGTCCGGGCTAGCGGGGGTCCAAGAGACCCAGTACTTC
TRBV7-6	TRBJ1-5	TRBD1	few	CASSSYRGRNQPQHF	TGTGCCAGCAGCTCCTACAGGGGACGCAATCAGCCCCAGCATTTT
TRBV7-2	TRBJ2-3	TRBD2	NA	CASSLVAGGITDTQYF	TGTGCCAGCAGCTTAGTAGCGGGAGGTATTACAGATACGCAGTATTTT
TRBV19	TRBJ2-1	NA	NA	CASSPISGYNEQFF	TGTGCCAGTAGTCCGATAAGCGGCTACAATGAGCAGTTCTTC
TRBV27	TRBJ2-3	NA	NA	CASSYPPAGGTDTQYF	TGTGCCAGCAGTTATCCCCCCGCAGGGGGCACAGATACGCAGTATTTT
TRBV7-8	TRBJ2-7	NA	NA	CASSLDRQTYEQYF	TGTGCCAGCAGCCTAGACAGGCAGACCTACGAGCAGTACTTC
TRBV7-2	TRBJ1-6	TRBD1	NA	CASSTRQGGNSPLHF	TGTGCCAGCAGCACTCGACAGGGGGGAAATTCACCCCTCCACTTT
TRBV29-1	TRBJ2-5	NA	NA	CSVKGGLSGETQYF	TGCAGCGTTAAGGGGGGACTAAGCGGTGAGACCCAGTACTTC
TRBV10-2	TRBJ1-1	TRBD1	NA	CASSVRAGGLNAEAFF	TGCGCCAGCAGTGTAAGGGCAGGGGGCCTAAACGCTGAAGCTTTCTTT
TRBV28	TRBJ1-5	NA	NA	CASSLGQPQHF	TGTGCCAGCAGTTTGGGCCAGCCCCAGCATTTT
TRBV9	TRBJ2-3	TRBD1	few	CASSADREADTQYF	TGTGCCAGCAGCGCGGACAGGGAAGCAGATACGCAGTATTTT
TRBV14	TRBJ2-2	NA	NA	CASSQDPPQGITGELFF	TGTGCCAGCAGCCAAGATCCCCCGCAGGGGATCACCGGGGAGCTGTTTTTT
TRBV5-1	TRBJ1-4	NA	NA	CASSPAGEKLFF	TGCGCCAGCAGCCCGGCAGGTGAAAAACTGTTTTTT
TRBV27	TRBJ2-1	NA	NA	CASSRGLGAGNEQFF	TGTGCCAGCAGTCGGGGATTGGGGGCAGGCAATGAGCAGTTCTTC
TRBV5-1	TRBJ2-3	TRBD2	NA	CASPLPASGSGSTDTQYF	TGCGCCAGCCCCCTACCGGCTAGCGGGAGCGGAAGCACAGATACGCAGTATTTT
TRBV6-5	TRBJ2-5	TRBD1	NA	CASSSRGQGSRETQYF	TGTGCCAGCAGTTCTCGTGGACAGGGGTCCAGGGAGACCCAGTACTTC
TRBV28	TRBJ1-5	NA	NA	CASSLRELSSNQPQHF	TGTGCCAGCAGTTTAAGGGAGCTCTCGAGCAATCAGCCCCAGCATTTT